The 28 T cell receptor beta chains presented below share a single source sample, sequenced in a study of T cells in localized non-small cell lung cancer. Sequencing used immunoSEQ multiplex PCR; TCRdb keeps in-frame clones, though not all of them. The sample consists of 20,000 to 25,000 clones, more than 75% of them appearing once. This material consisted of PBMCs, taken before any cancer treatment. The receptors derive from a man aged 40-75 years with stage II squamous cell lung carcinoma.

The rearrangement links TRBV7-2 to TRBJ2-2; TRBD2 matches 12 bases. Germline V gives CDR1 SGHTA, CDR2 FQGNSA. CDR3 length equals 15 residues. The ends lost 2 bases at V and 8 bases at J; junction bases unmatched: 3. For the CDR3, the DNA is TGTGCCAGCAGCTTACTAGCGGGAGGGGGAGGGGAGCTGTTTTTT. This translates into CASSLLAGGGGELFF.

The V gene is TRBV4-2, the J gene TRBJ2-3; 7 bases align to TRBD2. The V and J ends lost 0 bases and 1 base, in that order; junction bases with no gene match: 4. This CDR3 spans 16 amino acids. Germline V lookup: CDR1 LGHNA, CDR2 YNFKEQ. CDR3 protein: CASSQETSPRTDTQYF. DNA of the CDR3: TGTGCCAGCAGCCAAGAGACTAGCCCACGCACAGATACGCAGTATTTT.

The chain uses TRBV19 and TRBJ2-1; the match to TRBD2 covers 14 bases. This CDR3 has 13 residues. V dropped 10 bases and J dropped 6; count of bases not matched to a gene: 2. In germline, CDR1 is LNHDA, CDR2 SQIVND (reference sequence). CDR3 in DNA: TGTGCCACCGGGACTAGCGGGGGCAATGAGCAGTTCTTC. Encoded protein: CATGTSGGNEQFF.

The chain employs TRBV5-1 and TRBJ2-7; possibly TRBD1 for D (5 bases). CDR1 is SGHRS and CDR2 is YFSETQ in the germline V gene. Trimming removed 6 bases from V and 3 bases from J, with 13 bases in between. This CDR3 region has 13 residues. The CDR3 region is CASNTGHDYEQYF. The CDR3 coding sequence is TGCGCCAGCAACACCGGACACGACTACGAGCAGTACTTC.

The chain has TRBV7-9 and TRBJ1-1; possibly TRBD1 for D (5 bases). The CDR3 has 13 residues. CDR1 SEHNR and CDR2 FQNEAQ come from the germline V gene (reference sequence). Trimming took off 5 bases at V and 6 bases at J, with 13 bases between the two ends. CDR3 residues: CASSLQVGSEAFF. CDR3 DNA sequence: TGTGCCAGCAGCCTACAGGTTGGGTCTGAAGCTTTCTTT. The variable domain in full, completed from reference TRBV7-9 and TRBJ1-1, reads DTGVSQNPRHKITKRGQNVTFRCDPISEHNRLYWYRQTLGQGPEFLTYFQNEAQLEKSRLLSDRFSAERPKGSFSTLEIQRTEQGDSAMYLCASSLQVGSEAFFGQGTRLTVV.

The chain employs TRBV7-9 and TRBJ2-5; D gene ambiguous. The J call could be wrong; TRBJ2-7 is a better fit for the DNA end. Per germline, CDR1 SEHNR and CDR2 FQNEAQ (reference sequence). The CDR3 covers 13 residues. The CDR3: CASSLQVNYEQYF. CDR3 in DNA: TGTGCCAGCAGCCTCCAGGTAAACTACGAGCAGTACTTC.

This clone was counted only a few times. This sequence joins TRBV5-4 and TRBJ2-7; D unclear. The CDR3 has 14 residues. V dropped 0 bases and J dropped 2 bases, with 9 bases sitting between them. Germline V gene sequence: CDR1 SGHNT, CDR2 YYREEE (reference sequence). The CDR3: CASSLEVGAYEQYF. CDR3 sequence (DNA): TGTGCCAGCAGCTTGGAGGTTGGTGCCTACGAGCAGTACTTC.

This clone is a singleton in its sample. V gene TRBV2 combines with J gene TRBJ1-1; weak D call: TRBD1 (5 bases). V was shortened by 7 bases and J by 0 bases, with 21 bases between the two germline ends. From germline, CDR1 is SNHLY and CDR2 FYNNEI. The CDR3 spans 17 residues. The CDR3 here is CASTLLQANLLNTEAFF. For the CDR3, the DNA is TGTGCCAGCACCCTATTACAGGCGAACTTGTTGAACACTGAAGCTTTCTTT.

V usage is TRBV6-1 and J usage is TRBJ2-5; D is ambiguous. In germline, CDR1 is MNHNS, CDR2 SASEGT. The V gene lost 11 bases and the J gene lost 4 bases, with 17 bases spanning the gap. The CDR3 totals 13 residues. CDR3 bases: TGTGCCTCTCGTAGTGCCCCTTTAGAGACCCAGTACTTC. Protein sequence: CASRSAPLETQYF.

This sequence joins TRBV5-1 and TRBJ2-1; 8 bases align to TRBD2. The CDR3 contains 15 residues. The germline V gene encodes CDR1 SGHRS and CDR2 YFSETQ. V shed 2 bases, J shed 5 bases, and the junction held 6 bases outside the gene matches. The CDR3 loop reads CASSLIWTSNNEQFF. The CDR3 DNA sequence: TGCGCCAGCAGCTTAATTTGGACTAGCAACAATGAGCAGTTCTTC. Combining the CDR3 with reference TRBV5-1 and TRBJ2-1 gives the whole variable domain KAGVTQTPRYLIKTRGQQVTLSCSPISGHRSVSWYQQTPGQGLQFLFEYFSETQRNKGNFPGRFSGRQFSNSRSEMNVSTLELGDSALYLCASSLIWTSNNEQFFGPGTRLTVL.

V gene TRBV4-3 combines with J gene TRBJ1-4; no clear D gene. Germline V lookup: CDR1 LGHNA, CDR2 YSLEER. The CDR3 is 15 amino acids. Trimming removed 0 bases from V and 8 bases from J, with 13 bases in between. The CDR3 DNA follows: TGCGCCAGCAGCCAAGATCGGTCTGCGCGAGAAAAACTGTTTTTT. This codes for CASSQDRSAREKLFF.

The chain has TRBV30 and TRBJ2-2, with D tentatively TRBD1 (5 bases). V dropped 2 bases and J dropped 6 bases, with 7 bases sitting between them. The V gene's germline CDR1 is GTSNPN and CDR2 SVGIG (reference sequence). This CDR3 region has 12 residues. CDR3 amino acids: CAWSRGAGELFF. CDR3 bases: TGTGCCTGGAGTAGGGGCGCCGGGGAGCTGTTTTTT.

The CDR3 DNA sequence: TGTGCCAGCCATACGGAGGTTGGAGAGACCCAGTACTTC. It specifies CASHTEVGETQYF. The rearrangement joins TRBV5-4 to TRBJ2-5, with D maybe TRBD2 (5 bases). The CDR3 runs 13 residues. The V end lost 7 bases, the J end lost 4 bases, and 14 bases lay between the germline ends. Per the germline V gene, CDR1 is SGHNT and CDR2 is YYREEE (reference sequence).

The chain is built from TRBV25-1 and TRBJ2-1; the D is unclear. The CDR3 is 15 residues long. V gave up 3 bases and J gave up 4 bases, with 13 bases separating them. Per germline, CDR1 MGHDK and CDR2 SYGVNS. CDR3 nucleotides: TGTGCCAGCAGTGACTCCTGGGTCGTATACAATGAGCAGTTCTTC. This encodes CASSDSWVVYNEQFF.

The genes are TRBV5-1 and TRBJ2-5; D ambiguous. Germline values: CDR1 SGHRS, CDR2 YFSETQ. This CDR3 has 15 residues. Trimming cost V 5 bases and J 3 bases, with 17 bases left between them. Here the CDR3 DNA reads TGCGCCAGCAGTTCTAGTCCGCAGACAAAAGAGACCCAGTACTTC. Translating it yields CASSSSPQTKETQYF.

The gene calls are TRBV7-9 and TRBJ1-2; no definite D call. The germline V gene has CDR1 SEHNR and CDR2 FQNEAQ (reference sequence). V was clipped by 4 bases and J by 0 bases, with 15 bases between them. The CDR3 runs 16 residues. CDR3: CASSSSSGYSNYGYTF. DNA of the CDR3: TGTGCCAGCAGCTCGTCTTCCGGTTACTCTAACTATGGCTACACCTTC.

This clone was seen only once. The rearrangement uses TRBV15 and TRBJ2-7; unclear D gene. The CDR3 extends over 12 amino acids. Trimming cost V 3 bases and J 5 bases, with 8 bases left between them. Germline assignment: CDR1 LNHNV and CDR2 YYDKDF (reference sequence). The CDR3 loop reads CATSRFGHEQYF. Here the CDR3 DNA reads TGTGCCACCAGCAGGTTTGGACACGAGCAGTACTTC. The full variable domain, its missing parts supplied by reference TRBV15 and TRBJ2-7, is DAMVIQNPRYQVTQFGKPVTLSCSQTLNHNVMYWYQQKSSQAPKLLFHYYDKDFNNEADTPDNFQSRRPNTSFCFLDIRSPGLGDTAMYLCATSRFGHEQYFGPGTRLTVT.

The J gene is TRBJ2-5, the V gene TRBV7-2, with TRBD2 identical over 9 bases. The CDR3 extends over 16 amino acids. Germline CDR1 reads SGHTA; CDR2 reads FQGNSA. V dropped 5 bases and J dropped 5; count of bases not matched to a gene: 12. This chain's CDR3 is CASSLKTSGRQETQYF. The CDR3 DNA reads TGTGCCAGCAGCCTAAAGACTAGCGGACGCCAGGAGACCCAGTACTTC.

The chain couples TRBV2 to TRBJ1-5; no firm D call. V was pared by 4 bases and J by 3 bases, with 10 bases between. The CDR3 is 14 residues long. Germline V CDR1 and CDR2: SNHLY, FYNNEI. The CDR3 protein is CASSALNNNQPQHF. As DNA, the CDR3 is TGTGCCAGCAGTGCCTTAAACAACAATCAGCCCCAGCATTTT. The whole variable domain, filled in from reference TRBV2 and TRBJ1-5, reads EPEVTQTPSHQVTQMGQEVILRCVPISNHLYFYWYRQILGQKVEFLVSFYNNEISEKSEIFDDQFSVERPDGSNFTLKIRSTKLEDSAMYFCASSALNNNQPQHFGDGTRLSIL.

On this clone: The DNA is omitted, as the CDR3 cannot be located on it reliably, and the CDR3 follows TCRdb's listing. J is TRBJ2-5 and V is TRBV7-6; the table's D call, TRBD1, has no DNA check behind it. The CDR3 region is 16 residues in length, termini included. Germline V CDR1 and CDR2: SGHVS, FNYEAQ. The CDR3 reads CASSFGPGQGQETQYF.

The genes are TRBV7-2 and TRBJ2-1; 13 nucleotides align to TRBD2. Looked up from germline, CDR1 is SGHTA and CDR2 is FQGNSA. V lost 5 bases to trimming and J lost 7 bases; unmatched junction nucleotides: 5. This CDR3 is 15 amino acids long. Here the CDR3 reads CASSPRTSGRNEQFF. CDR3 sequence (DNA): TGTGCCAGCAGCCCAAGGACTAGCGGGAGAAATGAGCAGTTCTTC.

This clone was detected only once. The chain carries TRBV2 and TRBJ2-1, with D maybe TRBD2 (5 bases). Per the germline V gene, CDR1 is SNHLY and CDR2 is FYNNEI. This CDR3 spans 13 amino acids. With 4 bases removed from V and 8 bases from J, the gap between germline ends came to 12 bases. The CDR3 DNA sequence: TGTGCCAGCAGTGTCATCGGAGGAGATGAGCAGTTCTTC. Translating it yields CASSVIGGDEQFF.

A few counts support this clone. The V gene is TRBV6-5, the J gene TRBJ1-2; 9 bases map to TRBD1. V gave up 0 bases and J gave up 7 bases; unmatched junction bases: 6. There are 15 residues in the CDR3. Per the germline V gene, CDR1 is MNHEY and CDR2 is SVGAGI. In DNA, the CDR3 is TGTGCCAGCAGTTACTCCGGGACAGGGTTAAGTGGCTACACCTTC. It translates to CASSYSGTGLSGYTF.

This sequence joins TRBV9 and TRBJ2-6, with D uncertain. V was shortened by 0 bases and J by 0 bases, with 10 bases between the two germline ends. The CDR3 has 17 amino acids. Per the germline V gene, CDR1 is SGDLS and CDR2 is YYNGEE. The CDR3 nucleotides are TGTGCCAGCAGCGTAGCGTCTTCGGTCTCTGGGGCCAACGTCCTGACTTTC. This gives the protein CASSVASSVSGANVLTF.

This clone was counted between two and nine times. The rearrangement uses TRBV9 and TRBJ1-1, with D possibly being TRBD1 (6 bases). The V and J ends lost 3 bases and 4 bases respectively, with 13 bases between them. In germline, CDR1 is SGDLS, CDR2 YYNGEE. CDR3 length equals 14 residues. CDR3 sequence (DNA): TGTGCCAGCAGCGCCTCAGGGGATTTCACTGAAGCTTTCTTT. This gives the protein CASSASGDFTEAFF.

The V gene is TRBV2, the J gene TRBJ2-2; possibly TRBD1 for D (6 bases). CDR1 SNHLY and CDR2 FYNNEI come from the germline V gene. V shed 9 bases and J shed 3 bases, with 14 bases lying between them. This CDR3 has 14 amino acids. In nucleotides, the CDR3 is TGTGCCAGACCAGGGGAGCCTGACACCGGGGAGCTGTTTTTT. Residues: CARPGEPDTGELFF.

This chain's CDR3 is CASSQDWRGYSNQPQHF. DNA of the CDR3: TGTGCCAGCAGCCAAGATTGGAGGGGGTATAGCAATCAGCCCCAGCATTTT. This chain joins TRBV4-2 and TRBJ1-5; the D gene is possibly TRBD1 (6 bases). CDR1 LGHNA and CDR2 YNFKEQ come from the germline V gene. This CDR3 contains 17 residues. V was cut by 0 bases and J by 0 bases, with 12 bases left in between.

The chain joins TRBV2 to TRBJ1-1; the D is unclear. Trimming shortened V by 8 bases and J by 5 bases, and 6 bases separated the two germline ends. CDR1 and CDR2 (germline): SNHLY, FYNNEI. The CDR3 sequence is 10 residues long. CDR3 residues: CASRETEAFF. The DNA of the CDR3 is TGTGCCAGCCGGGAGACTGAAGCTTTCTTT.